The 18 T cell receptor beta chains reported below all come from one sample, sequenced in a study of T cell clonotyping in hematopoietic cell transplantation. Clones were read by immunoSEQ multiplex PCR, and TCRdb kept only the in-frame ones, dropping some. Among roughly 34,000 clones listed, over 85% were seen once. Described time point: recipient sample about 28 days before transplant, after cytoreduction. The sample consisted of peripheral blood mononuclear cells, taken before stem cell transplant. All receptors come from a man aged 35 to 55 with chronic myeloid leukemia. Some clones in this sample may be carry-over from other donors' samples.

This chain links TRBV28 with TRBJ1-1, with D possibly being TRBD1 (6 bases). Germline-derived CDR1 and CDR2 are MDHEN and SYDVKM. V shed 7 bases and J shed 1 base, with 10 bases lying between them. The CDR3 loop spans 13 amino acids. DNA of the CDR3: TGTGCCAGCATTGTAGGGGGGAACACTGAAGCTTTCTTT. As protein: CASIVGGNTEAFF.

The chain joins TRBV4-1 to TRBJ2-1; D is ambiguous. The V gene lost 2 bases and the J gene lost 0 bases, with 14 bases spanning the gap. In germline, CDR1 is MGHRA, CDR2 YSYEKL. This CDR3 has 17 residues. The CDR3 DNA reads TGCGCCAGCAGCCAACCCTCGACGTTATCCTCCTACAATGAGCAGTTCTTC. This translates into CASSQPSTLSSYNEQFF.

V usage is TRBV5-1 and J usage is TRBJ1-6; tentatively, D is TRBD1 (5 bases). The ends were cut back, 2 bases at V and 5 bases at J, with 11 bases in the middle. The CDR3 is 15 residues long. The germline CDR1 and CDR2 sequences are SGHRS and YFSETQ. The CDR3 region is CASSFAGADNSPLHF. In DNA, the CDR3 is TGCGCCAGCAGCTTCGCCGGGGCCGATAATTCACCCCTCCACTTT.

The rearrangement uses TRBV28 and TRBJ1-6; TRBD1 is a possible D gene (6 bases). Germline-derived CDR1 and CDR2 are MDHEN and SYDVKM. V lost 3 bases and J lost 10, with 13 bases in between. The CDR3 totals 14 residues. The CDR3 bases are TGTGCCAGCAGTTTCGTTAGGGGACAATCACCCCTCCACTTT. This gives the protein CASSFVRGQSPLHF. Complete variable domain (other parts from reference TRBV28 and TRBJ1-6): DVKVTQSSRYLVKRTGEKVFLECVQDMDHENMFWYRQDPGLGLRLIYFSYDVKMKEKGDIPEGYSVSREKKERFSLILESASTNQTSMYLCASSFVRGQSPLHFGNGTRLTVT.

This chain links TRBV9 with TRBJ2-3; D possibly corresponds to TRBD2 (5 bases). This CDR3 contains 10 residues. Between the trimmed V and J ends, which lost 7 bases and 5 bases, there was a span of 5 bases. The germline gives CDR1 SGDLS, CDR2 YYNGEE. The CDR3 DNA follows: TGTGCCAGCGGAGGAGATACGCAGTATTTT. Its protein is CASGGDTQYF.

The V call is TRBV27, the J call TRBJ2-7; D gene ambiguous. Germline lookup yields CDR1 MNHEY and CDR2 SMNVEV (reference sequence). The CDR3 consists of 14 residues. V shed 4 bases and J shed 0 bases, with 10 bases lying between them. The CDR3 loop reads CASSSHAASYEQYF. The CDR3 DNA reads as TGTGCCAGCAGTTCCCACGCCGCCTCCTACGAGCAGTACTTC.

In the case of this clone: Sequence at one end of the junction differs from germline and may be a read error. The gene calls are TRBV2 and TRBJ1-2; D is perhaps TRBD1 (6 bases). The V gene's germline CDR1 is SNHLY and CDR2 FYNNEI. The CDR3 is 13 residues long. CDR3 coding DNA: TGTGCCAGCAGGGAAGGGGGAAACTATGGCTACACCTTC. Translated: CASREGGNYGYTF. The full variable domain, in which reference TRBV2 and TRBJ1-2 provide the parts outside the CDR3, is EPEVTQTPSHQVTQMGQEVILRCVPISNHLYFYWYRQILGQKVEFLVSFYNNEISEKSEIFDDQFSVERPDGSNFTLKIRSTKLEDSAMYFCASREGGNYGYTFGSGTRLTVV.

This chain joins TRBV10-3 and TRBJ1-1; 7 nucleotides match TRBD1. The CDR3 extends over 17 amino acids. The germline CDR1 and CDR2 sequences are ENHRY and SYGVKD. Trimming at V came to 3 bases and at J to 2 bases, leaving 12 bases not matched to a gene. The CDR3 coding sequence is TGTGCCATCAGTGAATACTACATGGGACAGAAAAACACTGAAGCTTTCTTT. It yields the protein CAISEYYMGQKNTEAFF.

This rearrangement joins TRBV19 to TRBJ2-2, with D possibly matching TRBD2 (7 bases). Trimming cost V 3 bases and J 5 bases, with 13 bases left between them. CDR3 length: 15 residues. CDR1 is LNHDA, CDR2 SQIVND, per germline (reference sequence). The CDR3 protein is CASSIAGAETGELFF. The CDR3 DNA reads TGTGCCAGTAGTATTGCGGGGGCCGAGACCGGGGAGCTGTTTTTT. Combining the CDR3 with reference TRBV19 and TRBJ2-2 gives the whole variable domain DGGITQSPKYLFRKEGQNVTLSCEQNLNHDAMYWYRQDPGQGLRLIYYSQIVNDFQKGDIAEGYSVSREKKESFPLTVTSAQKNPTAFYLCASSIAGAETGELFFGEGSRLTVL.

This rearrangement joins TRBV21-1 to TRBJ1-2. TRBV21-1 is assigned pseudogene status. This CDR3 spans 14 amino acids. This chain's CDR3 is CASSPTGRVNGYTF. The DNA for the CDR3 is TGTGCCAGCAGCCCTACAGGGAGGGTTAATGGCTACACCTTC.

The V call is TRBV10-3, the J call TRBJ1-2, with unresolved D. Germline assignment: CDR1 ENHRY and CDR2 SYGVKD. The CDR3 spans 13 residues. The ends were cut back, 9 bases at V and 2 bases at J, with 13 bases in the middle. This chain's CDR3 is CAISGNKNYGYTF. The DNA for the CDR3 is TGTGCCATTTCGGGGAACAAGAACTATGGCTACACCTTC.

The chain has TRBV30 and TRBJ1-4, with D possibly matching TRBD1 (6 bases). V lost 0 bases, J lost 7 bases, and 12 bases lay in between. CDR3 length: 14 amino acids. Germline CDR1 GTSNPN, CDR2 SVGIG (reference sequence). The CDR3 coding sequence is TGTGCCTGGAGTGTGGGAGGGGGGGGTGAAAAACTGTTTTTT. Its translation: CAWSVGGGGEKLFF.

V is TRBV27 and J is TRBJ1-5; D is undetermined. CDR3 length: 13 residues. The ends were cut back, 0 bases at V and 5 bases at J, with 5 bases in the middle. The germline V gene has CDR1 MNHEY and CDR2 SMNVEV (reference sequence). The CDR3 nucleotides read TGTGCCAGCAGTTTATCGGTTGATCAGCCCCAGCATTTT. Protein sequence: CASSLSVDQPQHF.

This rearrangement joins TRBV2 to TRBJ1-2; D perhaps matches TRBD1 (6 bases). This CDR3 region has 13 residues. Germline V lookup: CDR1 SNHLY, CDR2 FYNNEI. The ends were cut back, 7 bases at V and 2 bases at J, with 11 bases in the middle. Here the CDR3 DNA reads TGTGCCAGCACGAGGGACACCAACTATGGCTACACCTTC. Its protein product is CASTRDTNYGYTF.

This chain links TRBV4-3 with TRBJ1-2; 9 nucleotides match TRBD1. The junction had 6 bases not matched to a gene; V was cut back by 5 bases and J by 8 bases. The V gene's germline CDR1 is LGHNA and CDR2 YSLEER. The CDR3 is made up of 13 amino acids. The CDR3 coding sequence is TGCGCCAGCAGCTACGGACAGGGGAGCGGCTACACCTTC. It yields the protein CASSYGQGSGYTF.

The rearrangement uses TRBV6-5 and TRBJ1-1; D ambiguous. CDR3 length: 13 residues. The V gene's germline CDR1 is MNHEY and CDR2 SVGAGI. V lost 5 bases to trimming and J lost 1 base, with 8 bases between them. CDR3 DNA: TGTGCCAGCAGTCCGACGAGGAACACTGAAGCTTTCTTT. Translated: CASSPTRNTEAFF.

DNA for the CDR3: TGTGCCAGCAGTTTAGGGACATCGGCCCCCCAGACGACCGAGCAGTACTTC. Its translation: CASSLGTSAPQTTEQYF. The chain links TRBV27 to TRBJ2-7, with D tentatively TRBD1 (6 bases). Germline CDR1 is MNHEY and CDR2 is SMNVEV (reference sequence). CDR3 size: 17 residues. V dropped 2 bases and J dropped 6 bases, with 23 bases sitting between them.

This rearrangement joins TRBV5-1 to TRBJ2-5; D is unclear. This CDR3 comprises 15 residues. Germline CDR1 SGHRS, CDR2 YFSETQ. Trimming stripped 1 base from V and 1 base from J, with 11 bases between. The CDR3 DNA reads TGCGCCAGCAGCTTGTTATCTAGACCCCAAGAGACCCAGTACTTC. The encoded protein is CASSLLSRPQETQYF.